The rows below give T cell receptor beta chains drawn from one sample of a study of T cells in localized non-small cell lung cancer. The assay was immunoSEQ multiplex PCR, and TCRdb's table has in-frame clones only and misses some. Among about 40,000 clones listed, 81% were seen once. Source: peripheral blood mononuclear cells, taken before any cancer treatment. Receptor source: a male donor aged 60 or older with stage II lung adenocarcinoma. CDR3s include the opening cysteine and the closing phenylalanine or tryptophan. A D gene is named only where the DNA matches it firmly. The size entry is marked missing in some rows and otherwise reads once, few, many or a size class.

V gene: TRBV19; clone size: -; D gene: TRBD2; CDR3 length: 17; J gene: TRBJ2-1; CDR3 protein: CASSSTLGGGPYNEQFF; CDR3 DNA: TGTGCCAGTAGTTCGACGTTGGGGGGAGGGCCCTACAATGAGCAGTTCTTC
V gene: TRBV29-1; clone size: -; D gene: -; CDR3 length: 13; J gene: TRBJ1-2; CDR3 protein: CSVEQGWGYGYTF; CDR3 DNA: TGCAGCGTTGAACAGGGCTGGGGCTATGGCTACACCTTC
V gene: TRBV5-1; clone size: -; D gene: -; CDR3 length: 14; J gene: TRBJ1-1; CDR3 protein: CASSSGTSGTEAFF; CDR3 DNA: TGCGCCAGCAGCTCCGGGACCAGCGGGACTGAAGCTTTCTTT
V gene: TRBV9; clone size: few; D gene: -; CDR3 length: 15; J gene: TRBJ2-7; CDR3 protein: CASSALPDPVSEQYF; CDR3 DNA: TGTGCCAGCAGCGCGCTTCCGGACCCCGTCTCCGAGCAGTACTTC
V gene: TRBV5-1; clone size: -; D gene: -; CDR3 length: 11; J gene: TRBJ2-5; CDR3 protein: CASSLKETQYF; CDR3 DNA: TGCGCCAGCAGCTTGAAAGAGACCCAGTACTTC
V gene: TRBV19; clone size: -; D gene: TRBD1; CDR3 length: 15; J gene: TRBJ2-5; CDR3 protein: CASRTGTGGKETQYF; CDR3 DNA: TGTGCCAGTAGGACCGGGACAGGGGGCAAAGAGACCCAGTACTTC
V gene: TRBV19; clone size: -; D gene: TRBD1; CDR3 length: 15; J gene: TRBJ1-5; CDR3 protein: CASSSQGAGNQPQHF; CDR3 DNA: TGTGCCAGTAGTTCCCAGGGGGCGGGCAATCAGCCCCAGCATTTT
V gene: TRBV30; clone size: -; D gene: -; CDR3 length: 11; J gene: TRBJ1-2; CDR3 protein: CAWSAGYGYTF; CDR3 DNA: TGTGCCTGGAGCGCTGGCTATGGCTACACCTTC
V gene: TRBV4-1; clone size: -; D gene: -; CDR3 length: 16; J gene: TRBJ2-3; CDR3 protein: CASSQDLGPLPDTQYF; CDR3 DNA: TGCGCCAGCAGCCAAGACTTAGGGCCTCTACCAGATACGCAGTATTTT
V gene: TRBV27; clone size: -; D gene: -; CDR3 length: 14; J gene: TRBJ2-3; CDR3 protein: CASSLDRGTDTQYF; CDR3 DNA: TGTGCCAGCAGTTTAGACAGAGGCACAGATACGCAGTATTTT
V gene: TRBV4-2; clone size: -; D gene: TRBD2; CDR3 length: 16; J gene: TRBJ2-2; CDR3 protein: CASSQGLAGVAGELFF; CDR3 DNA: TGTGCCAGCAGCCAGGGGTTAGCGGGAGTGGCCGGGGAGCTGTTTTTT
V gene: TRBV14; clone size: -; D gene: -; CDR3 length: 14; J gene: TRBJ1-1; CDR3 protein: CASSQDPWNTEAFF; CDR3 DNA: TGTGCCAGCAGCCAAGATCCCTGGAACACTGAAGCTTTCTTT
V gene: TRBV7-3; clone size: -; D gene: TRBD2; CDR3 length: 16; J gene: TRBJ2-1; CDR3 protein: CASSPAGLATYNEQFF; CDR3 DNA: TGTGCCAGCAGCCCGGCGGGACTAGCGACTTACAATGAGCAGTTCTTC
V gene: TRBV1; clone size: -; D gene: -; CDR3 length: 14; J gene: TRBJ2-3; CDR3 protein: CTSSDLSSTDTQYF; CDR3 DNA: TGCACCAGCTCCGACTTATCTTCCACAGATACGCAGTATTTT
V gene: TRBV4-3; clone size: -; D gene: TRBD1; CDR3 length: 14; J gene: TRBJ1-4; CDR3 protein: CASSQGTGVWKLFF; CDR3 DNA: TGCGCCAGCAGCCAAGGGACAGGGGTCTGGAAACTGTTTTTT
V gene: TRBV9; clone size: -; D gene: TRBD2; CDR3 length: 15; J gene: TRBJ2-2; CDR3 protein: CASSSTGTSKGELFF; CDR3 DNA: TGTGCCAGCAGCTCTACCGGGACTAGTAAAGGGGAGCTGTTTTTT
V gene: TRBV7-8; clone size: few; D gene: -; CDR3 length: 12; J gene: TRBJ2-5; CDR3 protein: CASSQISETQYF; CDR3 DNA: TGTGCCAGCAGCCAGATTTCGGAGACCCAGTACTTC
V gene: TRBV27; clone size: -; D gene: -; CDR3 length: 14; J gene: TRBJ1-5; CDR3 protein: CASSSLGGGQPQHF; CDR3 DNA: TGTGCCAGCAGTTCCCTGGGGGGGGGTCAGCCCCAGCATTTT
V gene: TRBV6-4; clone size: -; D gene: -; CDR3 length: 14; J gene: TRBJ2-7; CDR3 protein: CASSLQLATYEQYF; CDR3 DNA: TGTGCCAGCAGCCTCCAACTTGCCACCTACGAGCAGTACTTC
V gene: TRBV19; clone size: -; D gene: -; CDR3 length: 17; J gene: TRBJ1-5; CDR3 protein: CASSPPGPDAHDWNQHF; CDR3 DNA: TGTGCCAGTAGCCCCCCCGGCCCGGACGCTCATGATTGGAACCAGCATTTT
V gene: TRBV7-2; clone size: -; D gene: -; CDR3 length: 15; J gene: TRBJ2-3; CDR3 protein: CASTRGSSGPDTQYF; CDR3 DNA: TGTGCCAGCACTCGCGGGTCCTCTGGCCCAGATACGCAGTATTTT
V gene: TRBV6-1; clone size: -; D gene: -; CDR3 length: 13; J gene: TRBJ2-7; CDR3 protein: CASRWDSYYEQYF; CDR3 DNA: TGTGCCAGCAGGTGGGACTCCTACTACGAGCAGTACTTC
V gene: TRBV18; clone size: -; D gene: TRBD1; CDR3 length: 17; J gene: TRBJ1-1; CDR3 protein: CASSPPGQGSVNTEAFF; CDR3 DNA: TGTGCCAGCTCACCCCCGGGACAGGGTAGCGTGAACACTGAAGCTTTCTTT
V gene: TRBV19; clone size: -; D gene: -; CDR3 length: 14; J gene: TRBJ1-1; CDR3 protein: CASSISWSNTEAFF; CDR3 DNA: TGTGCCAGTAGTATAAGTTGGTCTAACACTGAAGCTTTCTTT
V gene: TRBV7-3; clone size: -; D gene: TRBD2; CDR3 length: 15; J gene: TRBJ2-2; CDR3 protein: CASSRSGSGTGELFF; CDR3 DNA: TGTGCCAGCAGCAGGAGCGGGAGTGGTACCGGGGAGCTGTTTTTT
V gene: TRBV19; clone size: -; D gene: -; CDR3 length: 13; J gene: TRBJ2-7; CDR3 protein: CASSIQGSYEQYF; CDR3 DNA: TGTGCCAGTAGTATACAGGGATCCTACGAGCAGTACTTC
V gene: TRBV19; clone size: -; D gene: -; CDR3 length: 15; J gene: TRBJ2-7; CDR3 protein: CASSTQPGPRYEQYF; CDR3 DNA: TGTGCCAGTAGTACCCAACCGGGACCCCGCTACGAGCAGTACTTC
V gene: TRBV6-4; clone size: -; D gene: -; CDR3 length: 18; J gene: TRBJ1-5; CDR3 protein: CATPVLFLGPGLKGPQHF; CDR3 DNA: TGTGCCACCCCTGTCCTTTTTCTGGGACCTGGCCTCAAGGGGCCCCAGCATTTT
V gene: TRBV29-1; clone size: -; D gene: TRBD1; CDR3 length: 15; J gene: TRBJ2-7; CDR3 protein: CSVEVWGNRGGEQYF; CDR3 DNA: TGCAGCGTTGAAGTCTGGGGAAACAGGGGCGGGGAGCAGTACTTC
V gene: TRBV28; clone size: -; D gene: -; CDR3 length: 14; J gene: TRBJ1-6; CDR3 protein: CASSLRGENSPLHF; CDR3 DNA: TGTGCCAGCAGTTTAAGGGGGGAAAATTCACCCCTCCACTTT
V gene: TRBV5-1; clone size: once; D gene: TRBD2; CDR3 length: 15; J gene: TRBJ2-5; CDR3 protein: CASSLAGGLQETQYF; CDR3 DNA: TGCGCCAGCAGCTTGGCGGGGGGGTTACAAGAGACCCAGTACTTC
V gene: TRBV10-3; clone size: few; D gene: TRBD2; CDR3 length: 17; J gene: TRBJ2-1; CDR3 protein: CAISGLAGGTDAGEQFF; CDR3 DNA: TGTGCCATCAGTGGTCTAGCGGGAGGAACAGACGCTGGTGAGCAGTTCTTC
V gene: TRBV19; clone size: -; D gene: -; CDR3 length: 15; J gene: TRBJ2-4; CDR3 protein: CASSILTTGKNIQYF; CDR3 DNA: TGTGCCAGTAGTATCCTCACAACTGGAAAAAACATTCAGTACTTC
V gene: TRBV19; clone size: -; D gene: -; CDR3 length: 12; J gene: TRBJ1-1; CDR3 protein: CASSIIGYEAFF; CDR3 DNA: TGTGCCAGTAGTATTATCGGGTATGAAGCTTTCTTT
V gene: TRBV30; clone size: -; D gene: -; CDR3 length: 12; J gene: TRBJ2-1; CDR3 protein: CAWSAFLEEQFF; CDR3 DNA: TGTGCCTGGAGTGCCTTCTTAGAGGAGCAGTTCTTC